This T cell receptor beta chain was observed in a study of shared clonotypes between healthy human individuals. Study-wide background: A couple of women and a few men aged 18 to 49 served as donors. Whole-study results and caveats: As a rule, naive subsets had a larger estimated richness than memory subsets.

The CDR3 runs 15 residues. Trimming stripped 3 bases from V and 3 bases from J, with 11 bases between. Per germline, CDR1 ENHRY and CDR2 SYGVKD. As to this clone: The antigen remains undetermined.

Generated by immunoSEQ multiplex PCR, the TCRdb table keeps only in-frame clones and is missing some. The table records over a million clones, approximately 78% of them present only once. The chain has TRBV10-3 and TRBJ2-2, with D possibly being TRBD2 (6 bases). This TCR derives from a man aged 18 to 29 in good health. Some clones in this sample may be carry-over from other donors' samples. The sample comprised memory CD4+ T cells from PBMCs. Subset indicated: CD45RA-negative fraction. CDR3 in DNA: TGTGCCATCAGTGACCTGGGACTCCACACCGGGGAGCTGTTTTTT. Its protein is CAISDLGLHTGELFF.